This entry lists 21 T cell receptor beta chains sequenced from one sample in a study of T cells in localized non-small cell lung cancer. Only in-frame clones appear in the TCRdb table, and some are missing; sequencing was by immunoSEQ multiplex PCR. The table has about 59,000 clones, roughly 90% seen once. The sample here was peripheral blood, taken before any cancer treatment. Receptors originate from a woman between 40 and 69 years old with stage I lung adenocarcinoma.

The chain couples TRBV5-1 to TRBJ1-2, with D unclear. The CDR3 is made up of 11 amino acids. V lost 4 bases to trimming and J lost 7 bases, with 8 bases between them. Germline CDR1 reads SGHRS; CDR2 reads YFSETQ. The CDR3 protein is CASSEGFGYTF. The CDR3 coding sequence is TGCGCCAGCAGCGAGGGATTTGGCTACACCTTC.

This clone was observed a single time. The chain is built from TRBV27 and TRBJ1-4; 8 bases fit TRBD1. Trimming at V came to 6 bases and at J to 6 bases, leaving 6 bases not matched to a gene. Germline V gene sequence: CDR1 MNHEY, CDR2 SMNVEV (reference sequence). The CDR3 sequence is 14 residues long. CDR3 sequence: CASRPGQVHEKLFF. The CDR3 DNA is TGTGCCAGCAGACCGGGACAGGTCCATGAAAAACTGTTTTTT. Full variable domain (outside the CDR3, taken from reference TRBV27 and TRBJ1-4): EAQVTQNPRYLITVTGKKLTVTCSQNMNHEYMSWYRQDPGLGLRQIYYSMNVEVTDKGDVPEGYKVSRKEKRNFPLILESPSPNQTSLYFCASRPGQVHEKLFFGSGTQLSVL.

The rearrangement uses TRBV5-4 and TRBJ2-3; 8 nucleotides agree with TRBD1. CDR1 SGHNT and CDR2 YYREEE come from the germline V gene (reference sequence). Losses at the gene ends were 1 base for V and 2 bases for J; bases not matched to a gene: 0. CDR3 length: 14 residues. CDR3 sequence (DNA): TGTGCCAGCAGCTTGCAGGGGGCCACAGATACGCAGTATTTT. As protein: CASSLQGATDTQYF.

This sequence joins TRBV19 and TRBJ2-7, with 9 bases matching TRBD2. Per the germline V gene, CDR1 is LNHDA and CDR2 is SQIVND (reference sequence). The CDR3 has 16 residues. The V gene end was trimmed by 4 bases and the J gene end by 0 bases; junction bases not matched to a gene: 7. The CDR3 DNA reads TGTGCCAGTAGTACCACTAGCGGGTTGAGCTCCTACGAGCAGTACTTC. This encodes CASSTTSGLSSYEQYF.

The rearrangement uses TRBV29-1 and TRBJ1-1; no definite D call. Trimming removed 3 bases at V and 1 base at J, with 6 bases between. CDR3 length equals 12 residues. Germline CDR1 is SQVTM and CDR2 is ANQGSEA. The CDR3 DNA sequence: TGCAGCGTTGAGGTGTGGAACACTGAAGCTTTCTTT. Its protein product is CSVEVWNTEAFF.

There are a few counts of this clone. The chain recombines TRBV7-8 with TRBJ1-1, with 8 bases identical to TRBD1. This CDR3 has 18 residues. CDR1 and CDR2 (germline): SGHVS, FQNEAQ. V was clipped by 2 bases and J by 1 base; unmatched bases: 12. The CDR3 protein is CASSLWGRGLRGNTEAFF. The CDR3 nucleotides are TGTGCCAGCAGCTTATGGGGCAGGGGGCTTAGGGGGAACACTGAAGCTTTCTTT.

CDR3 sequence reads: CASSQLRTGGGEQYF. CDR3 bases: TGCGCCAGCAGCCAACTAAGGACAGGAGGGGGCGAGCAGTACTTC. This sequence joins TRBV4-3 and TRBJ2-7, with D maybe TRBD1 (7 bases). Germline CDR1 and CDR2: LGHNA and YSLEER. V lost 2 bases to trimming and J lost 6 bases, with 17 bases between them. This CDR3 comprises 15 residues.

J is TRBJ1-1 and V is TRBV11-1, with D tentatively TRBD1 (6 bases). The CDR3 length is 13 residues. V lost 1 base and J 8 bases, leaving 11 bases between the germline ends. The germline V gene encodes CDR1 SGHAT and CDR2 FQDESV (reference sequence). The CDR3 reads CASSLGQGREAFF. CDR3 DNA: TGTGCCAGCAGCTTAGGGCAGGGGAGGGAAGCTTTCTTT.

The chain joins TRBV19 to TRBJ1-2; 9 bases agree with TRBD1. This CDR3 has 14 residues. V gave up 5 bases and J gave up 2 bases; unmatched junction bases: 3. Germline V lookup: CDR1 LNHDA, CDR2 SQIVND (reference sequence). CDR3 DNA: TGTGCCAGTAGTCCAGGACAGGGGAACTATGGCTACACCTTC. Translating gives CASSPGQGNYGYTF.

V is TRBV5-1 and J is TRBJ2-7; 8 bases match TRBD2. V shed 6 bases, J shed 6 bases, and the junction held 8 bases outside the gene matches. The germline CDR1 and CDR2 sequences are SGHRS and YFSETQ. There are 13 residues in the CDR3. CDR3 nucleotides: TGCGCCAGCACCAACCGGGAGGGCTCCGAGCAGTACTTC. Translating it yields CASTNREGSEQYF.

The chain links TRBV6-1 to TRBJ1-1, with D possibly being TRBD1 (6 bases). The germline V and J ends were trimmed by 8 bases and 4 bases, with 14 bases remaining between them. This CDR3 is 13 amino acids long. Per the germline V gene, CDR1 is MNHNS and CDR2 is SASEGT. The CDR3: CASLQGGRTEAFF. The CDR3 nucleotides read TGTGCCAGCTTACAGGGTGGGCGCACTGAAGCTTTCTTT.

The chain links TRBV5-5 to TRBJ2-7; D not certain. V dropped 4 bases and J dropped 5 bases, with 19 bases sitting between them. This CDR3 is 15 amino acids long. Germline values: CDR1 SGHKS, CDR2 YYEKEE (reference sequence). In DNA form, the CDR3 reads TGTGCCAGCAGCCCAGGTGGGCTGCCGACCCACGAGCAGTACTTC. Protein sequence: CASSPGGLPTHEQYF.

A single count supports this clone. The V and J genes are TRBV29-1 and TRBJ2-3; 11 nucleotides agree with TRBD1. The CDR3 loop spans 13 amino acids. With V trimmed by 6 bases and J by 2 bases, 1 base remained unmatched. Germline CDR1 is SQVTM and CDR2 is ANQGSEA. In nucleotides, the CDR3 is TGCAGCGTCGGACAGGGGGCCACAGATACGCAGTATTTT. This translates into CSVGQGATDTQYF.

The chain carries TRBV11-1 and TRBJ1-2; 9 bases agree with TRBD1. V shed 4 bases, J shed 4 bases, and the junction held 10 bases outside the gene matches. The CDR3 consists of 16 residues. Germline V gene lookup returns CDR1 SGHAT and CDR2 FQDESV (reference sequence). The CDR3 DNA sequence: TGTGCCAGCAGCTCACAATGGACAGGGGCTGGCTATGGCTACACCTTC. This encodes CASSSQWTGAGYGYTF.

This clone is a singleton in its sample. V and J are TRBV7-9 and TRBJ2-5; TRBD1 might be the D (6 bases). Trimming shortened V by 5 bases and J by 5 bases, and 18 bases separated the two germline ends. Germline CDR1 is SEHNR and CDR2 is FQNEAQ (reference sequence). The CDR3 is 15 residues long. The CDR3 is CASSLTGAQGETQYF. The DNA for the CDR3 is TGTGCCAGCAGCCTCACCGGGGCCCAGGGGGAGACCCAGTACTTC.

The chain has TRBV9 and TRBJ1-2; 7 nucleotides line up with TRBD1. The CDR3 extends over 15 amino acids. V was clipped by 0 bases and J by 3 bases; unmatched bases: 5. Germline assignment: CDR1 SGDLS and CDR2 YYNGEE. The CDR3 nucleotides are TGTGCCAGCAGCGTAGATGAGGGGGCGGACTATGGCTACACCTTC. Protein sequence: CASSVDEGADYGYTF.

This sequence joins TRBV6-5 and TRBJ1-6, with 8 positions matching TRBD1. This CDR3 spans 15 amino acids. The V gene's germline CDR1 is MNHEY and CDR2 SVGAGI. The junction had 10 bases not matched to a gene; V was cut back by 0 bases and J by 15 bases. This CDR3 is CASSYSGTGGKFLHF. CDR3 in DNA: TGTGCCAGCAGTTACTCGGGGACAGGCGGGAAATTCCTCCACTTT.

This clone was seen only once. This rearrangement joins TRBV29-1 to TRBJ2-1; 7 nucleotides agree with TRBD2. Germline CDR1 and CDR2: SQVTM and ANQGSEA. This CDR3 is 14 amino acids long. With V trimmed by 2 bases and J by 9 bases, 10 bases remained unmatched. CDR3 DNA: TGCAGCGTTGAAATGGCGGGAGTAATCGGTGAGCAGTTCTTC. Translation gives CSVEMAGVIGEQFF.

The genes are TRBV19 and TRBJ1-2; 9 nucleotides line up with TRBD1. The CDR3 spans 15 residues. Looked up from germline, CDR1 is LNHDA and CDR2 is SQIVND (reference sequence). The junction had 9 bases not matched to a gene; V was cut back by 6 bases and J by 4 bases. In nucleotides, the CDR3 is TGTGCCAGTAGGGGGACAGGGAGTTGGCGCTATGGCTACACCTTC. Residues: CASRGTGSWRYGYTF. Combining the CDR3 with reference TRBV19 and TRBJ1-2 gives the whole variable domain DGGITQSPKYLFRKEGQNVTLSCEQNLNHDAMYWYRQDPGQGLRLIYYSQIVNDFQKGDIAEGYSVSREKKESFPLTVTSAQKNPTAFYLCASRGTGSWRYGYTFGSGTRLTVV.

This sequence joins TRBV2 and TRBJ1-4; D is unresolved. Per germline, CDR1 SNHLY and CDR2 FYNNEI. The CDR3 length is 18 residues. The germline V and J ends were trimmed by 5 bases and 6 bases, with 25 bases remaining between them. CDR3 in DNA: TGTGCCAGCAGTTTTTTCCCCCAAGTCGAGAGCTCGGATGAAAAACTGTTTTTT. Protein sequence: CASSFFPQVESSDEKLFF.

The CDR3 DNA is TGTGCCAGCAGTGTAGACCCGGGTTACAATGAGCAGTTCTTC. Amino acids: CASSVDPGYNEQFF. The genes are TRBV2 and TRBJ2-1, with no clear D. The V gene's germline CDR1 is SNHLY and CDR2 FYNNEI. Between the trimmed V and J ends, which lost 4 bases and 4 bases, there was a span of 11 bases. The length of the CDR3 is 14 residues.